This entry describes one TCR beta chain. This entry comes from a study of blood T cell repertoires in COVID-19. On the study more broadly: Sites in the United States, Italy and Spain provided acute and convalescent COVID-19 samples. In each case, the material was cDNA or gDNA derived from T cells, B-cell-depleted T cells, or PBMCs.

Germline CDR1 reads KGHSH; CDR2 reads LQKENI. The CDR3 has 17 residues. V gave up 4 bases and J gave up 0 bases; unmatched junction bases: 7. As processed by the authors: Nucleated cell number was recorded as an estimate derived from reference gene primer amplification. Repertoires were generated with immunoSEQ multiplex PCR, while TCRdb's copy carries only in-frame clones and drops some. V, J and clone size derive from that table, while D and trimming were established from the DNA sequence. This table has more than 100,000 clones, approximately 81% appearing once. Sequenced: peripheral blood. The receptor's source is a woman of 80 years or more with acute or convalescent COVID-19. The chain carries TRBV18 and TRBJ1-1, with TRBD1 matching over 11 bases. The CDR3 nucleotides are TGTGCCAGCTCACACCGGGACAGGGGGTCCATGAACACTGAAGCTTTCTTT. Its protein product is CASSHRDRGSMNTEAFF.